A single sample gave rise to the 3 T cell receptor beta chains below, sequenced in a study of Graves' ophthalmopathy and Graves' hyperthyroidism. Beta-chain TCR CDR3 regions were amplified from RNA transcripts. An initial RT-PCR round employing HTBI primers preceded a second-round multiplex PCR. TCRdb processed the multiplex PCR reads anew with MiXCR; each CDR3 protein has one entry. The sample contains approximately 160,000 distinct CDR3 sequences, roughly two fifths of which appear only once. Sequenced: peripheral blood. Receptors were obtained from a man aged 25 to 45 with Graves' ophthalmopathy.

This clonotype occurred many times. The rearrangement uses TRBV7-2 and TRBJ2-7, with D perhaps assigned TRBD1 or TRBD2 (5 bases each). Trimming left V 3 bases short and J 2 bases short, with 8 bases between. The V gene's germline CDR1 is SGHTA and CDR2 FQGNSA. The CDR3 runs to 13 residues. The CDR3 sequence: CASSFGAPYEQYF. In DNA form, the CDR3 reads TGTGCCAGCAGCTTCGGGGCCCCCTACGAGCAGTACTTC. Looking up the rest from reference TRBV7-2 and TRBJ2-7 gives the full variable domain: GAGVSQSPSNKVTEKGKDVELRCDPISGHTALYWYRQSLGQGLEFLIYFQGNSAPDKSGLPSDRFSAERTGGSVSTLTIQRTQQEDSAVYLCASSFGAPYEQYFGPGTRLTVT.

The rearrangement links TRBV10-3 to TRBJ2-7; the match to TRBD2 covers 9 bases. The CDR3 covers 15 residues. Germline CDR1 and CDR2: ENHRY and SYGVKD. The J segment lost 2 bases and the V segment lost 6 bases, leaving 8 bases of the junction unmatched. The CDR3 loop is CAIRDISGRPYEQYF. CDR3 nucleotides: TGTGCCATCAGGGATATCAGCGGGAGGCCCTACGAGCAGTACTTC.

The table lists this clonotype with a count of one. The chain recombines TRBV7-3 with TRBJ1-1; D not certain. Germline CDR1 is SGHTA and CDR2 is FQGTGA. V lost 5 bases and J lost 1, with 11 bases in between. This CDR3 has 14 residues. As DNA, the CDR3 is TGTGCCAGCAGCCCAAGTGGAGAGAACACTGAAGCTTTCTTT. This codes for CASSPSGENTEAFF.